This T cell receptor beta chain was identified during a study of vaccination effects on CD4 cells after COVID-19. Study-level information: ViraFEST used viral peptide pools to expand antigen-specific CD4+ T cells before sequencing. A few million PBMC per well were cultured with 7.5 to 10 IU/ml IL-2 and approximately 9.1 ug/ml peptides.

The assay was immunoSEQ multiplex PCR, and TCRdb's table has in-frame clones only and misses some. This table holds around 50,000 clones, approximately 61% found once. CDR1 LGHNA and CDR2 YNFKEQ come from the germline V gene. The CDR3 consists of 19 residues. The ends were cut back, 0 bases at V and 7 bases at J, with 24 bases in the middle. On this clone itself: As yet, its antigen is unknown.

Following 10 days of culture, CD4+ T cells were isolated. A half-volume exchange with IL-2 medium occurred on days 3 and 7. The sequence was collected from a human donor who received a COVID-19 vaccine. The specimen comprised CD4+ T cells from PBMCs cultured without peptide, sampled before COVID-19 vaccination. The V gene is TRBV4-2, the J gene TRBJ1-4, with D perhaps TRBD1 (6 bases). The CDR3 is CASSQDAKRGARGAEKLFF. The CDR3 coding sequence is TGTGCCAGCAGCCAAGATGCAAAACGGGGGGCCAGGGGTGCTGAAAAACTGTTTTTT.